These 14 T cell receptor beta chains came from one sample sequenced in a study of beta chain features in type 1 diabetes. cDNA synthesis used the whole RNA isolate, giving expressed TCRB sequences. The table came from immunoSEQ multiplex PCR; TCRdb's copy has only in-frame clones and leaves some out. The profile shows around 300,000 clones, roughly 11% of them singletons. Material for sequencing was naive CD4+ T cells from blood. These receptors all come from a woman aged 30 to 39 in good health.

CDR3: CASSVLDGRASREQFF. The CDR3 DNA is TGTGCCAGCAGCGTGTTGGACGGGAGGGCCTCGAGAGAGCAGTTCTTC. The genes are TRBV9 and TRBJ2-1; 8 nucleotides align to TRBD2. Germline V CDR1 and CDR2: SGDLS, YYNGEE. Germline trimming cut 2 bases from V and 10 bases from J; bases unmatched to any gene: 14. The CDR3 spans 16 residues.

V gene TRBV6-6 combines with J gene TRBJ1-4; tentative D call: TRBD1 (6 bases). V was shortened by 6 bases and J by 4 bases, with 12 bases between the two germline ends. Looked up from germline, CDR1 is MNHNY and CDR2 is SVGAGI (reference sequence). The CDR3 consists of 14 residues. This chain's CDR3 is CASRPGGHNEKLFF. CDR3 nucleotides: TGTGCCAGCAGGCCGGGGGGCCATAATGAAAAACTGTTTTTT.

The J gene is TRBJ2-2, the V gene TRBV7-3, with D possibly matching TRBD2 (5 bases). The CDR3 extends over 12 amino acids. CDR1 is SGHTA and CDR2 is FQGTGA in the germline V gene. Trimming took off 5 bases at V and 11 bases at J, with 12 bases between the two ends. The CDR3 loop is CASSLANSELFF. In nucleotides, the CDR3 is TGTGCCAGCAGCCTAGCCAATTCTGAGCTGTTTTTT.

The chain joins TRBV30 to TRBJ2-3, with D possibly being TRBD1 (6 bases). This CDR3 region has 15 residues. CDR1 and CDR2 from the germline V gene are GTSNPN and SVGIG (reference sequence). Trimming removed 3 bases from V and 2 bases from J, with 15 bases in between. The chain's CDR3 is CAWRSGAGYTDTQYF. The CDR3 DNA follows: TGTGCCTGGAGGTCAGGGGCAGGCTACACAGATACGCAGTATTTT.

This clone showed up just a few times. The chain has TRBV5-6 and TRBJ2-6, with D possibly matching TRBD1 (5 bases). The CDR3 is made up of 18 amino acids. V lost 0 bases, J lost 1 base, and 14 bases lay in between. Germline values: CDR1 SGHDT, CDR2 YYEEEE. CDR3 amino acids: CASSLAPGLLSGANVLTF. As DNA, the CDR3 is TGTGCCAGCAGCTTGGCTCCAGGGCTACTATCTGGGGCCAACGTCCTGACTTTC.

This clone appeared a few times. As DNA, the CDR3 is TGTGCCAGCAGCCAGCCGGGACTAGCAGCTCACAATGGTGAGCAGTTCTTC. Amino acids: CASSQPGLAAHNGEQFF. The chain has TRBV14 and TRBJ2-1, with TRBD2 matching 9 bases. J gave up 9 bases and V 3 bases, and 15 bases lay outside the gene matches. Germline CDR1 is SGHDN and CDR2 is FVKESK. The CDR3 is made up of 17 amino acids.

A few counts support this clone. V usage is TRBV7-2 and J usage is TRBJ2-3; unclear D gene. CDR1 and CDR2 (germline): SGHTA, FQGNSA. The CDR3 is made up of 11 amino acids. V was clipped by 5 bases and J by 6 bases, with 6 bases between them. The CDR3 region has the DNA TGTGCCAGCAGCCCTAAGGATACGCAGTATTTT. Translating it yields CASSPKDTQYF.

The chain has TRBV2 and TRBJ1-2, with D possibly TRBD1 on 6 matching bases. The germline V gene encodes CDR1 SNHLY and CDR2 FYNNEI. The CDR3 totals 14 residues. The germline V and J ends were trimmed by 7 bases and 4 bases, with 16 bases remaining between them. CDR3 region: CASKKGQSGYGYTF. The CDR3 DNA reads TGTGCCAGCAAGAAAGGACAGTCTGGCTATGGCTACACCTTC.

V gene TRBV4-3 combines with J gene TRBJ2-2; 8 bases align to TRBD2. CDR1 is LGHNA, CDR2 YSLEER, per germline. The J segment lost 3 bases and the V segment lost 2 bases, leaving 2 bases of the junction unmatched. The CDR3 is 15 amino acids. The CDR3 protein is CASSQTGGDTGELFF. The CDR3 bases are TGCGCCAGCAGCCAAACGGGGGGGGACACCGGGGAGCTGTTTTTT.

This clone was seen more than once but under ten times. The chain is built from TRBV7-9 and TRBJ2-7, with TRBD1 matching 8 bases. Germline lookup yields CDR1 SEHNR and CDR2 FQNEAQ (reference sequence). V lost 3 bases to trimming and J lost 6 bases; unmatched junction nucleotides: 13. The CDR3 has 16 amino acids. CDR3 in amino acids: CASSLVLPRDRTEQYF. CDR3 DNA sequence: TGTGCCAGCAGCTTGGTGCTCCCTCGGGACAGGACCGAGCAGTACTTC.

Turning to this clone: A junction boundary mismatches the germline segment, possibly from a read error. The chain has TRBV7-2 and TRBJ2-5; 9 nucleotides align to TRBD2. The CDR3 runs 14 residues. Per germline, CDR1 SGHTA and CDR2 FQGNSA. The CDR3 region is CASSVAGVQETQYF. In DNA, the CDR3 is TGTGCCAGCAGCGTAGCGGGAGTCCAAGAGACCCAGTACTTC.

This chain uses TRBV6-5 with TRBJ2-2; no firm D call. From germline, CDR1 is MNHEY and CDR2 SVGAGI. The CDR3 extends over 15 amino acids. V gave up 0 bases and J gave up 2 bases, with 7 bases separating them. For the CDR3, the DNA is TGTGCCAGCAGTTACTCGAACAGAAACACCGGGGAGCTGTTTTTT. Translated, it gives CASSYSNRNTGELFF.

This clone appeared a few times. The rearrangement links TRBV14 to TRBJ2-6; possible D gene TRBD2, 5 bases. Trimming shortened V by 1 base and J by 2 bases, and 9 bases separated the two germline ends. CDR1 is SGHDN and CDR2 is FVKESK in the germline V gene. This CDR3 contains 16 residues. The CDR3 is CASSQAGITGANVLTF. CDR3 nucleotide sequence: TGTGCCAGCAGCCAAGCGGGGATAACTGGGGCCAACGTCCTGACTTTC.

This clone was recorded a few times. A read error may produce the germline difference seen at one junction end. This chain joins TRBV7-7 and TRBJ2-3, with TRBD2 matching 11 bases. Per germline, CDR1 SSHAT and CDR2 FNYEAQ (reference sequence). The CDR3 contains 15 residues. The CDR3 coding sequence is TGTGCTAGCAGCTTGGGACTAGCGGAGACAGATACGCAGTATTTT. Residues: CASSLGLAETDTQYF. The full variable domain, its missing parts supplied by reference TRBV7-7 and TRBJ2-3, is GAGVSQSPRYKVTKRGQDVTLRCDPISSHATLYWYQQALGQGPEFLTYFNYEAQPDKSGLPSDRFSAERPEGSISTLTIQRTEQRDSAMYRCASSLGLAETDTQYFGPGTRLTVL.